Below, 8 T cell receptor beta chains from the same sample are listed, as sequenced in a study of OX40 agonist ivuxolimab in advanced cancers. Some clones are missing from TCRdb's copy, which holds only in-frame ones; the method was immunoSEQ multiplex PCR. Of roughly 29,000 clones listed, roughly nine tenths are singletons. The material was CD4+ or CD8+ T cells sorted from blood, obtained in a trial of the OX40 agonist ivuxolimab. The receptors come from an adult with an advanced solid tumor such as melanoma, head and neck, liver or kidney cancer.

The V and J genes are TRBV29-1 and TRBJ2-3, with 7 bases aligning to TRBD2. Per germline, CDR1 SQVTM and CDR2 ANQGSEA. The length of the CDR3 is 18 residues. Trimming cost V 0 bases and J 5 bases; bases outside gene matches: 17. This CDR3 is CSVEEGLAELPHRDTQYF. In DNA form, the CDR3 reads TGCAGCGTTGAAGAGGGGCTAGCGGAACTCCCTCACAGAGATACGCAGTATTTT.

The genes are TRBV7-9 and TRBJ1-1; possibly TRBD1 for D (5 bases). This CDR3 has 15 amino acids. V lost 2 bases to trimming and J lost 5 bases, with 15 bases between them. Germline lookup yields CDR1 SEHNR and CDR2 FQNEAQ (reference sequence). This CDR3 is CASSLPRGVGTEAFF. The CDR3 nucleotides are TGTGCCAGCAGCTTACCTAGAGGGGTTGGGACTGAAGCTTTCTTT.

The chain couples TRBV7-9 to TRBJ2-7; 9 bases fit TRBD2. This CDR3 has 14 amino acids. Losses at the gene ends were 1 base for V and 7 bases for J; bases not matched to a gene: 5. Germline CDR1 is SEHNR and CDR2 is FQNEAQ (reference sequence). The CDR3 spells CASSLVGSGSEQYF. The CDR3 DNA follows: TGTGCCAGCAGCTTAGTGGGTAGCGGGAGTGAGCAGTACTTC.

CDR3 coding DNA: TGTGCCAGCAGCCATGGGAGACAAAGATACAATGAGCAGTTCTTC. This gives the protein CASSHGRQRYNEQFF. This sequence joins TRBV27 and TRBJ2-1; D is possibly TRBD2 (5 bases). This CDR3 comprises 15 residues. Trimming left V 6 bases short and J 4 bases short, with 16 bases between. Germline CDR1 reads MNHEY; CDR2 reads SMNVEV (reference sequence).

The V gene is TRBV9, the J gene TRBJ2-2; perhaps TRBD2 as D (5 bases). Germline V gene lookup returns CDR1 SGDLS and CDR2 YYNGEE. Trimming took 5 bases from V and 4 from J, leaving 6 bases between them. The CDR3 is 12 amino acids. DNA of the CDR3: TGTGCCAGCAGAGGGAGCACCGGGGAGCTGTTTTTT. Translated: CASRGSTGELFF.

The chain combines TRBV2 with TRBJ1-6, with D possibly being TRBD1 (6 bases). Germline V lookup: CDR1 SNHLY, CDR2 FYNNEI. This CDR3 has 13 amino acids. V was clipped by 11 bases and J by 7 bases, with 15 bases between them. CDR3 nucleotide sequence: TGTGCCGGAGTAGGACAGCCGAATTCACCCCTCCACTTT. The encoded protein is CAGVGQPNSPLHF.

This clone was seen once. The genes are TRBV7-8 and TRBJ2-7; no clear D gene. Trimming removed 0 bases at V and 2 bases at J, with 17 bases between. Germline CDR1 reads SGHVS; CDR2 reads FQNEAQ. This CDR3 contains 17 residues. CDR3 protein: CASSLAPLVGMAYEQYF. The CDR3 DNA follows: TGTGCCAGCAGCTTAGCGCCCCTCGTAGGAATGGCCTACGAGCAGTACTTC.

The chain carries TRBV28 and TRBJ1-5, with TRBD1 matching 10 bases. The V gene's germline CDR1 is MDHEN and CDR2 SYDVKM. The trim removed 5 bases at V and 5 bases at J, leaving 3 bases unmatched. The CDR3 is made up of 14 amino acids. The CDR3 nucleotides read TGTGCCAGCAGTAGGGGACAGGGGCATCAGCCCCAGCATTTT. This gives the protein CASSRGQGHQPQHF.